These 18 T cell receptor beta chains were sequenced from one sample in a study of cytomegalovirus exposure and HLA in healthy donors. Primers included in the PCR were 60 Vbeta and 13 Jbeta primers. Sequenced by immunoSEQ multiplex PCR; TCRdb stores in-frame clones only, minus some. The top ten clones hold 10% of a sample with 150,000 to 200,000 clones, around two thirds of them seen once. Sequences were obtained from PBMCs. Source of these receptors: a young man in good health and CMV-seropositive.

The chain uses TRBV10-3 and TRBJ1-1; D may be TRBD1 (5 bases). Germline CDR1 reads ENHRY; CDR2 reads SYGVKD. V shed 6 bases and J shed 5 bases, with 19 bases lying between them. The CDR3 runs to 15 residues. The chain's CDR3 is CAISTSGGVETEAFF. CDR3 nucleotide sequence: TGTGCCATCAGCACAAGTGGAGGGGTCGAGACTGAAGCTTTCTTT.

J is TRBJ2-1 and V is TRBV5-8; 12 bases align to TRBD2. V lost 4 bases to trimming and J lost 9 bases; unmatched junction nucleotides: 14. The CDR3 is made up of 17 amino acids. From germline, CDR1 is SGHTS and CDR2 YDEGEE. CDR3 sequence (DNA): TGTGCCAGCAGCCCAGGACTAGCGGGATTTTTTGAACGTGAGCAGTTCTTC. It translates to CASSPGLAGFFEREQFF.

This clone has just a few counts. The chain combines TRBV7-8 with TRBJ1-3; TRBD1 matches at 7 bases. J lost 0 bases, V lost 6 bases, and 11 bases had no gene match. The germline gives CDR1 SGHVS, CDR2 FQNEAQ. This CDR3 spans 17 amino acids. Written as DNA, the CDR3 is TGTGCCAGCAGGCCAAGGGACAGCATTTTCTCTGGAAACACCATATATTTT. It encodes CASRPRDSIFSGNTIYF.

The J gene is TRBJ2-5, the V gene TRBV10-3; weak D call: TRBD1 (5 bases). Per the germline V gene, CDR1 is ENHRY and CDR2 is SYGVKD. Between the trimmed V and J ends, which lost 4 bases and 4 bases, there was a span of 13 bases. The CDR3 sequence is 14 residues long. This CDR3 is CAISGEPGSETQYF. Here the CDR3 DNA reads TGTGCCATCAGTGGCGAGCCAGGGTCAGAGACCCAGTACTTC.

This chain uses TRBV11-2 with TRBJ2-5; D gene uncertain. The length of the CDR3 is 14 residues. Germline CDR1 SGHAT, CDR2 FQNNGV. Trimming removed 5 bases from V and 4 bases from J, with 14 bases in between. The CDR3 nucleotides are TGTGCCAGCAGCCTCCCTGGGCAGGTAGAGACCCAGTACTTC. Translated: CASSLPGQVETQYF. The entire variable domain, with the rest obtained from reference TRBV11-2 and TRBJ2-5, is as follows: EAGVAQSPRYKIIEKRQSVAFWCNPISGHATLYWYQQILGQGPKLLIQFQNNGVVDDSQLPKDRFSAERLKGVDSTLKIQPAKLEDSAVYLCASSLPGQVETQYFGPGTRLLVL.

The chain couples TRBV6-5 to TRBJ1-1; 8 bases are shared with TRBD1. The CDR3 has 14 amino acids. Germline V gene data show CDR1 as MNHEY and CDR2 as SVGAGI. V shed 5 bases, J shed 4 bases, and the junction held 6 bases outside the gene matches. CDR3 in amino acids: CASSDHRGSTEAFF. The CDR3 nucleotides read TGTGCCAGCAGTGACCACAGGGGGAGCACTGAAGCTTTCTTT.

This clone was observed a handful of times. J is TRBJ2-1 and V is TRBV27; tentatively, D is TRBD2 (7 bases). The CDR3 has 15 residues. Germline values: CDR1 MNHEY, CDR2 SMNVEV (reference sequence). With 7 bases removed from V and 5 bases from J, the gap between germline ends came to 18 bases. CDR3 residues: CASKGGAGVDNEQFF. Written as DNA, the CDR3 is TGTGCCAGCAAAGGGGGGGCGGGAGTTGACAATGAGCAGTTCTTC.

This clone appeared a few times. This rearrangement joins TRBV27 to TRBJ2-3; 9 bases align to TRBD2. The V and J ends lost 11 bases and 1 base, in that order; junction bases with no gene match: 13. Germline V CDR1 and CDR2: MNHEY, SMNVEV (reference sequence). This CDR3 contains 16 residues. The CDR3 DNA reads as TGTGCCTGCCAGGGCGGGAGGGCCCTCGGCACAGATACGCAGTATTTT. The encoded protein is CACQGGRALGTDTQYF.

V and J are TRBV6-1 and TRBJ2-2; the D gene is possibly TRBD2 (6 bases). CDR1 and CDR2 from the germline V gene are MNHNS and SASEGT. Trimming cost V 10 bases and J 5 bases, with 17 bases left between them. This CDR3 is built from 14 residues. CDR3 sequence reads: CAIAQRVGTGELFF. The CDR3 coding sequence is TGTGCCATCGCTCAGCGGGTAGGAACCGGGGAGCTGTTTTTT.

The chain has TRBV9 and TRBJ2-6; 8 bases match TRBD1. Trimming removed 0 bases from V and 2 bases from J; junction bases left unmatched: 7. The CDR3 runs 18 residues. The V gene's germline CDR1 is SGDLS and CDR2 YYNGEE. Here the CDR3 DNA reads TGTGCCAGCAGCGTAGCGGGTCAGGGGGCTGCTGGGGCCAACGTCCTGACTTTC. This sequence encodes CASSVAGQGAAGANVLTF.

V usage is TRBV10-3 and J usage is TRBJ2-3; 12 bases are shared with TRBD2. Germline V gene data show CDR1 as ENHRY and CDR2 as SYGVKD. V lost 6 bases to trimming and J lost 6 bases; unmatched junction nucleotides: 7. This CDR3 is 15 amino acids long. The chain's CDR3 is CAISGLAGRSDTQYF. The CDR3 DNA follows: TGTGCCATCAGCGGACTAGCGGGGCGTTCGGATACGCAGTATTTT.

The chain joins TRBV6-5 to TRBJ2-1; no definite D call. This CDR3 comprises 13 residues. With 6 bases removed from V and 0 bases from J, the gap between germline ends came to 6 bases. Germline loops: CDR1 MNHEY, CDR2 SVGAGI. The CDR3 bases are TGTGCCAGCAGCCCCCGCTCCTACAATGAGCAGTTCTTC. It codes for CASSPRSYNEQFF.

This clone was detected once. The CDR3 region has the DNA TGTGCCAGCAGCCAAGATAGGCCTTACGCGACTAGCGGGCAAGAGACCCAGTACTTC. This translates into CASSQDRPYATSGQETQYF. The V and J genes are TRBV14 and TRBJ2-5; 10 bases line up with TRBD2. This CDR3 spans 19 amino acids. After removal of 0 bases from V and 2 bases from J, the junction contained 12 bases not matched to a gene. Germline V gene data show CDR1 as SGHDN and CDR2 as FVKESK.

This clone is a singleton in its sample. The chain is built from TRBV30 and TRBJ2-3; 8 nucleotides agree with TRBD2. Germline V gene lookup returns CDR1 GTSNPN and CDR2 SVGIG (reference sequence). Trimming removed 4 bases from V and 5 bases from J; junction bases left unmatched: 11. The CDR3 has 15 residues. The chain's CDR3 is CAWKKGGRTQDTQYF. DNA of the CDR3: TGTGCCTGGAAAAAAGGCGGGAGGACCCAAGATACGCAGTATTTT.

This clone occurred a few times. The chain combines TRBV6-1 with TRBJ1-4, with a possible D match to TRBD1 (6 bases). The CDR3 loop spans 15 amino acids. V lost 4 bases to trimming and J lost 6 bases, with 15 bases between them. CDR1 MNHNS and CDR2 SASEGT come from the germline V gene. The CDR3 sequence is CASSVRQETYEKLFF. CDR3 DNA: TGTGCCAGCAGTGTGAGACAGGAAACCTATGAAAAACTGTTTTTT.

The CDR3 is CASTRNRNTEAFF. CDR3 DNA: TGTGCCAGCACCCGCAACAGGAACACTGAAGCTTTCTTT. The genes are TRBV28 and TRBJ1-1, with D unclear. The CDR3 loop spans 13 amino acids. From germline, CDR1 is MDHEN and CDR2 SYDVKM. Trimming cost V 7 bases and J 1 base, with 10 bases left between them.

In its sample, this clone was seen a few times. The rearrangement joins TRBV12-5 to TRBJ2-7; 11 bases are shared with TRBD2. Per germline, CDR1 LGHNT and CDR2 FRNRAP. This CDR3 contains 18 residues. V dropped 0 bases and J dropped 3; count of bases not matched to a gene: 10. The CDR3: CASGLVLGSGTSGYEQYF. The DNA for the CDR3 is TGTGCTAGTGGTTTGGTCCTAGGCTCTGGGACTAGCGGCTACGAGCAGTACTTC.

About this clone: Germline and junction disagree at one end, which may indicate a read error. The rearrangement links TRBV4-2 to TRBJ1-2; 7 nucleotides match TRBD1. The germline V gene encodes CDR1 LGHNA and CDR2 YNFKEQ. The CDR3 is 15 amino acids. CDR3 coding DNA: TGTGCCAGCAGGCAAGGACAGGCAGCTAACTATGGCTACACCTTC. It is translated as CASRQGQAANYGYTF.